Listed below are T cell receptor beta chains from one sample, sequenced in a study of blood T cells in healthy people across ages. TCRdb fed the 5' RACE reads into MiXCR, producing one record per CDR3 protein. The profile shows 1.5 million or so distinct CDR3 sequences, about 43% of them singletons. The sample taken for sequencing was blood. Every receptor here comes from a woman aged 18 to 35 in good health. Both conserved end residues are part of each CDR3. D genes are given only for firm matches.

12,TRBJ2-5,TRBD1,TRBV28,CASHGTGKTQYF
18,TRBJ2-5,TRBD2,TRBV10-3,CAISDFFSSGSGLIEQYF
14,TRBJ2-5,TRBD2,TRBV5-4,CASSLGSGGETQYF
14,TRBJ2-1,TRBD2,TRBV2,CASTTSGLYNEQFF
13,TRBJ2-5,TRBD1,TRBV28,CASSLQDREAQYF
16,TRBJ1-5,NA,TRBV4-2,CASSLIGGQVNQPQHF
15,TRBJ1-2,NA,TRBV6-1,CASSEAAREGYGYTF
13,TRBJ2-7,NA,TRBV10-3,CAISRTETYEQYF
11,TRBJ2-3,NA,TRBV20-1,CSSTSTDTQYF
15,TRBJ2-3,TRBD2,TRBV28,CASSPTGTSGDTQYF
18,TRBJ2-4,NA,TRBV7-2,CASSLRGSATLAKNIQYF
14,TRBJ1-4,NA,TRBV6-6,CASSKDGNNEKLFF
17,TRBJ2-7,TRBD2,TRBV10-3,CAVLPGLAGGPSYEQYF
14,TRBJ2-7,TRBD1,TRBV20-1,CSANVGGSSYEQYF
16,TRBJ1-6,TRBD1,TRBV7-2,CASSLKWGTGNSPLHF
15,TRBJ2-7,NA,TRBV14,CASSQDLGRDDEQYF
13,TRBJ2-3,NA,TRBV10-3,CAINGRSTDTQYF
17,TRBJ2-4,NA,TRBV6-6,CASSYSPSGTAKNIQYF
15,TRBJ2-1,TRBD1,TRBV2,CASRSTGAGYNEQFF
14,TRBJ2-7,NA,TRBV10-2,CASCSGPAAHEQYF
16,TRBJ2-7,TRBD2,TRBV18,CASSPGGGGVYDEQYF
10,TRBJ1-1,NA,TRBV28,CASSDSEAFF
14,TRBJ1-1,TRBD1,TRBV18,CASSPDRAGAEAFF
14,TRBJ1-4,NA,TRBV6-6,CASTPAGANEKLFF
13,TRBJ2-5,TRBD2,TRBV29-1,CSVETSVRETQYF
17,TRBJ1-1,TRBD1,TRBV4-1,CAGGQVGQGARNTEAFF
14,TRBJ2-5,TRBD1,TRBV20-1,CSASWQGAGETQYF